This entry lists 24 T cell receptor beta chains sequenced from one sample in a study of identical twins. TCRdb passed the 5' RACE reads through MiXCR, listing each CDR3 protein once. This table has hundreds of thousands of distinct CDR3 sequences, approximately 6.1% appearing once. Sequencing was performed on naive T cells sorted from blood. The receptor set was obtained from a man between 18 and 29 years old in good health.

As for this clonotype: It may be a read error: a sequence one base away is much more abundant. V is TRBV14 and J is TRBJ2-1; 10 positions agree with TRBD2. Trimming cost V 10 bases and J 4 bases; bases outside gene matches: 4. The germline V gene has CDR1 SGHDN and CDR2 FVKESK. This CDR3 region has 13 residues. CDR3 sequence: CATRTSGYNEQFF. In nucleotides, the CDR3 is TGTGCCACCAGGACTAGCGGATACAATGAGCAGTTCTTC.

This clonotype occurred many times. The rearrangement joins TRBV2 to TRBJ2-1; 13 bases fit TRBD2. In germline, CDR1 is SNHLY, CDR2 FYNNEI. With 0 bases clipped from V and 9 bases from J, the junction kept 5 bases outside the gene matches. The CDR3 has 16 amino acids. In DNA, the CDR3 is TGTGCCAGCAGTGAAGCCGGGACTAGCGGGGTCCCTGAGCAGTTCTTC. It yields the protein CASSEAGTSGVPEQFF.

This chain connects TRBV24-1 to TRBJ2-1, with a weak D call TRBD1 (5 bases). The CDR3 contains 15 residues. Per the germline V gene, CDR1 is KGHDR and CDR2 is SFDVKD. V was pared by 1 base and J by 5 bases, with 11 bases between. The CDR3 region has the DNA TGTGCCACCAGTGATTTCCAGGGTCGGGACAATGAGCAGTTCTTC. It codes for CATSDFQGRDNEQFF.

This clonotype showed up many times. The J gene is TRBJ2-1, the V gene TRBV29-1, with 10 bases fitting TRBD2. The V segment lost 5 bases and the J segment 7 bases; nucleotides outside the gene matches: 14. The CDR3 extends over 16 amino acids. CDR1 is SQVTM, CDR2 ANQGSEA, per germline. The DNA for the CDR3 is TGCAGCGTTCTATTCTTACTAGCGGGGAAAAGAAATGAGCAGTTCTTC. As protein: CSVLFLLAGKRNEQFF.

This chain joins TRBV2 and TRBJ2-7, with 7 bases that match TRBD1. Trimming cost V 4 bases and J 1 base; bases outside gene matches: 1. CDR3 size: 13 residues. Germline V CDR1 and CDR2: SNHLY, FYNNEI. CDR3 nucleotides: TGTGCCAGCAGTGGGACAGGATCCTACGAGCAGTACGTC. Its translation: CASSGTGSYEQYV.

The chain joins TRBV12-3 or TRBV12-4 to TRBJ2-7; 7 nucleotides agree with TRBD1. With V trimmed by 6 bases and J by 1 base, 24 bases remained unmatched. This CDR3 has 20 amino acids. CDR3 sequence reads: CASSPKLIERDRISSYEQYF. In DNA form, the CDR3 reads TGTGCCAGCAGCCCGAAGTTGATAGAACGGGACAGAATAAGTTCCTACGAGCAGTACTTC.

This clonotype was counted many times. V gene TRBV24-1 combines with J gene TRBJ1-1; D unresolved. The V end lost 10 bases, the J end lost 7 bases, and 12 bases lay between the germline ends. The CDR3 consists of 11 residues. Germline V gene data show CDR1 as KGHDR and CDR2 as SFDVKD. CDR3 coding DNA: TGTGCCACGGGATCCGACGGTGAAGCTTTCTTT. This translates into CATGSDGEAFF.

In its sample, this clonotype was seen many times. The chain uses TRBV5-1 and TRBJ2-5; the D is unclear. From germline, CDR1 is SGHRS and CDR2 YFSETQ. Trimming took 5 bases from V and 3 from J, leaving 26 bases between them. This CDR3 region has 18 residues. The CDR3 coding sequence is TGCGCCAGCAGTTTTAGAGGACGGACGGAATGGAATGAAGAGACCCAGTACTTC. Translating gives CASSFRGRTEWNEETQYF.

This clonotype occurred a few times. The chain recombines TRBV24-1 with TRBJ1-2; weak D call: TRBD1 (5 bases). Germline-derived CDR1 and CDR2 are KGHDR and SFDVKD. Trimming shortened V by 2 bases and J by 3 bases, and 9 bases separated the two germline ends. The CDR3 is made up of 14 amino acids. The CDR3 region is CATSDSGTDYGYTF. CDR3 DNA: TGTGCCACCAGTGATTCCGGGACTGACTATGGCTACACCTTC.

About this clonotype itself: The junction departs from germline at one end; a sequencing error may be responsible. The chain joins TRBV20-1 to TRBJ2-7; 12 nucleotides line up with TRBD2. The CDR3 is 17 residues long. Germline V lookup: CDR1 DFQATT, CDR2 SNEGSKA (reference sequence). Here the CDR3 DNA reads TGCAGTGCTAGAGAGCTAGCGGGAGGGCCTGATCCCTACAAGCAGTACTTC. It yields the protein CSARELAGGPDPYKQYF.

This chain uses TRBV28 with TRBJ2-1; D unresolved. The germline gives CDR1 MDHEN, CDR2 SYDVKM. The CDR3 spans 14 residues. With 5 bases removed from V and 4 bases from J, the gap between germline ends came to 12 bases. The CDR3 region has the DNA TGTGCCAGCAGTCTACCCTATGTGTACAATGAGCAGTTCTTC. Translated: CASSLPYVYNEQFF. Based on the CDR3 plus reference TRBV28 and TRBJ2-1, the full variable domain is DVKVTQSSRYLVKRTGEKVFLECVQDMDHENMFWYRQDPGLGLRLIYFSYDVKMKEKGDIPEGYSVSREKKERFSLILESASTNQTSMYLCASSLPYVYNEQFFGPGTRLTVL.

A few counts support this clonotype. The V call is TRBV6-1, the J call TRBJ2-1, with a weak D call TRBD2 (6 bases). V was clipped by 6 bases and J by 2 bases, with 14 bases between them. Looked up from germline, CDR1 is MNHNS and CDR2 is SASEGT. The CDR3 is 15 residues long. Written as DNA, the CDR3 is TGTGCCAGCAGGCCTCGGGAGCAGGCCTACAATGAGCAGTTCTTC. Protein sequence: CASRPREQAYNEQFF.

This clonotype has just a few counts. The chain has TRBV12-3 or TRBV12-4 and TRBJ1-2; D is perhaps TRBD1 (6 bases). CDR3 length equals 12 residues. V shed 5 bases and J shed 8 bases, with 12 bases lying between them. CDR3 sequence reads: CASSPKGDGYTF. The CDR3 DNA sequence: TGTGCCAGCAGTCCAAAGGGGGACGGCTACACCTTC.

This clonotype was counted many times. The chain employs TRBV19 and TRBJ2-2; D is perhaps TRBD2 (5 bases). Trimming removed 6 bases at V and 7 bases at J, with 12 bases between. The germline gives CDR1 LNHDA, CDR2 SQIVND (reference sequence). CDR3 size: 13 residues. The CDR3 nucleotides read TGTGCCAGTAGCCGTGGACTGGGCGGGGAGCTGTTTTTT. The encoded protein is CASSRGLGGELFF.

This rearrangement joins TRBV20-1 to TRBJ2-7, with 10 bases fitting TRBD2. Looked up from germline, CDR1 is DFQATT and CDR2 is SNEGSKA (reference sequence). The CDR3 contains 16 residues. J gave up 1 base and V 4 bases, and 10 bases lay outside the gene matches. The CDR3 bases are TGCAGTGCTACCGTCCCTAGCGGGAGTCTATCCTACGAGCAGTACTTC. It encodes CSATVPSGSLSYEQYF.

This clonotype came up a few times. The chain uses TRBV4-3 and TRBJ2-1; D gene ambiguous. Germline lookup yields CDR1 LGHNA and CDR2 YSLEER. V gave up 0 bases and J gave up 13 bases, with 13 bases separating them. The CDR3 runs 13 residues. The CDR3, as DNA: TGCGCCAGCAGCCAAGATCTAGTGGCTATACAGTTCTTC. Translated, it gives CASSQDLVAIQFF.

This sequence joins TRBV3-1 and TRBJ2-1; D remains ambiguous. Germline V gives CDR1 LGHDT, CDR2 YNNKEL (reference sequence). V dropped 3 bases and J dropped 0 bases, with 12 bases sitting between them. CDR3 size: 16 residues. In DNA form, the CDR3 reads TGTGCCAGCAGCCATCATCGTACTATCTCCTACAATGAGCAGTTCTTC. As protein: CASSHHRTISYNEQFF.

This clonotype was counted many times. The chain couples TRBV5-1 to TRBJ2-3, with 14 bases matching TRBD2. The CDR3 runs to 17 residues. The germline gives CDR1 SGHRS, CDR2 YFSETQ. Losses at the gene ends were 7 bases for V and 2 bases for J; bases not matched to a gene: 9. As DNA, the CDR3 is TGCGCCAGCTTTGGGACTAGCGGGAGCGCATCCACAGATACGCAGTATTTT. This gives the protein CASFGTSGSASTDTQYF.

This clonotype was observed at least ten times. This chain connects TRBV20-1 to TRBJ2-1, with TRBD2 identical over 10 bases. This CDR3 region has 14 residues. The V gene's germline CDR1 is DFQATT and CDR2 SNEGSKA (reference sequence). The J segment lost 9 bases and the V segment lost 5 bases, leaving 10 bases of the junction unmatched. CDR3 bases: TGCAGTGCTTCGACTAGCGGGCTGAAGAGTGAGCAGTTCTTC. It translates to CSASTSGLKSEQFF.

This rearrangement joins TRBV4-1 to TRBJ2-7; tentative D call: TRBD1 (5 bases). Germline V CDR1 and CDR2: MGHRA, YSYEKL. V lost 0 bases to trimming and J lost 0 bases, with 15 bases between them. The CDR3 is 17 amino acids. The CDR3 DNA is TGCGCCAGCAGCCAAGAAATAGGCAGGGCCGACTCCTACGAGCAGTACGTC. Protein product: CASSQEIGRADSYEQYV.

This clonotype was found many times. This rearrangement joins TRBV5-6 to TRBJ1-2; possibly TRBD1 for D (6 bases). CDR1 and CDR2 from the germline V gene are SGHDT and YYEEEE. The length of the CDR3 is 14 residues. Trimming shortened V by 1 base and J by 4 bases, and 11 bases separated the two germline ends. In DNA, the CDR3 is TGTGCCAGCAGCTTGATCTCAGGGGCCTATGGCTACACCTTC. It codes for CASSLISGAYGYTF.

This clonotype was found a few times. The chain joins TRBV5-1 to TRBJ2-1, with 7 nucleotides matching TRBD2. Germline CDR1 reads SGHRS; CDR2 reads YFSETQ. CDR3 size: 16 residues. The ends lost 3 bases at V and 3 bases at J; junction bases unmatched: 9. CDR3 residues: CASSWGGSGIYNEQFF. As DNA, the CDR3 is TGCGCCAGCAGCTGGGGGGGGTCCGGAATCTACAATGAGCAGTTCTTC.

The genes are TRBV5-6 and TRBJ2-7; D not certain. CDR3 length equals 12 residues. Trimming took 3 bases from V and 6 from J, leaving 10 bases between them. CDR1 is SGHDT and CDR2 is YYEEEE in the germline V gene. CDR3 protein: CASSWMHLEQYF. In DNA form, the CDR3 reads TGTGCCAGCAGCTGGATGCACCTCGAGCAGTACTTC.

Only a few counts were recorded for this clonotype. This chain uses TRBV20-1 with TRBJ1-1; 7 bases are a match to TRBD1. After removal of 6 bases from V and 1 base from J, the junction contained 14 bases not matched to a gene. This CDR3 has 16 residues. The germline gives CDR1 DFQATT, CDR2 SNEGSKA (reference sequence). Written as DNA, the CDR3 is TGCAGTGCCACCCGACAGGGTGATACGTGGAACACTGAAGCTTTCTTT. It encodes CSATRQGDTWNTEAFF.